Following are 28 T cell receptor beta chains from one sample sequenced in a study of T cells in Graves' hyperthyroidism and ophthalmopathy. TCR beta CDR3 sequences were amplified from RNA transcripts. Using the HTBI primer set, a first-round RT-PCR was run on the TCR CDR3. TCRdb used MiXCR to reprocess the multiplex PCR reads, holding one entry per CDR3 protein. This sample has about 590,000 distinct CDR3 sequences, with more than 13% found just once. Sequencing was carried out using blood. Receptors were obtained from a woman aged 18 to 35 with Graves' ophthalmopathy.

This clonotype has more than one count but fewer than ten. The genes are TRBV5-5 and TRBJ2-1, with 11 nucleotides matching TRBD2. Germline assignment: CDR1 SGHKS and CDR2 YYEKEE (reference sequence). The V segment lost 3 bases and the J segment 4 bases; nucleotides outside the gene matches: 18. This CDR3 contains 20 residues. The CDR3 DNA sequence: TGTGCCAGCAGCTCTCTCGGAGATAGCGGGAGGGCTGGGGGTTACAATGAGCAGTTCTTC. This sequence encodes CASSSLGDSGRAGGYNEQFF.

This clonotype was seen at least ten times. This chain joins TRBV6-1 and TRBJ2-7, with 8 bases identical to TRBD1. Per germline, CDR1 MNHNS and CDR2 SASEGT. CDR3 length: 18 amino acids. V lost 6 bases to trimming and J lost 3 bases; unmatched junction nucleotides: 19. CDR3 region: CASSPLDGTGPFDYEQYF. CDR3 sequence (DNA): TGTGCCAGCAGCCCCCTCGATGGGACAGGACCCTTCGACTACGAGCAGTACTTC.

The sample holds a few counts of this clonotype. V gene TRBV2 combines with J gene TRBJ2-3; no firm D call. This CDR3 comprises 13 residues. V lost 7 bases and J lost 1, with 9 bases in between. The V gene's germline CDR1 is SNHLY and CDR2 FYNNEI. The DNA for the CDR3 is TGTGCCAGCAAAAGAAGTGGCACAGATACGCAGTATTTT. This gives the protein CASKRSGTDTQYF.

This clonotype was seen a few times. The chain joins TRBV14 to TRBJ1-1; 7 bases fit TRBD1. Germline trimming cut 4 bases from V and 7 bases from J; bases unmatched to any gene: 3. Germline loops: CDR1 SGHDN, CDR2 FVKESK. The CDR3 length is 12 residues. CDR3 region: CASSPQGLEAFF. The DNA for the CDR3 is TGTGCCAGCAGCCCACAGGGGCTTGAAGCTTTCTTT.

This clonotype was seen ten or more times. V usage is TRBV11-1 and J usage is TRBJ1-3, with 8 bases that match TRBD1. The germline gives CDR1 SGHAT, CDR2 FQDESV (reference sequence). This CDR3 comprises 16 residues. Losses at the gene ends were 5 bases for V and 5 bases for J; bases not matched to a gene: 11. The CDR3 spells CASSTRTGTARNTIYF. The CDR3 coding sequence is TGTGCCAGCAGCACACGGACAGGGACGGCCAGAAACACCATATATTTT.

This clonotype was seen more than once but under ten times. In DNA, the CDR3 is TGTGCCAGTAGCGCTAGCGGGGTCGCCTACGAGCAGTACTTC. Residues: CASSASGVAYEQYF. The gene calls are TRBV19 and TRBJ2-7; 9 positions match TRBD2. V was pared by 6 bases and J by 2 bases, with 5 bases of the junction left unmatched. This CDR3 has 14 amino acids. Germline lookup yields CDR1 LNHDA and CDR2 SQIVND (reference sequence). The complete variable domain, with remaining parts taken from reference TRBV19 and TRBJ2-7, reads DGGITQSPKYLFRKEGQNVTLSCEQNLNHDAMYWYRQDPGQGLRLIYYSQIVNDFQKGDIAEGYSVSREKKESFPLTVTSAQKNPTAFYLCASSASGVAYEQYFGPGTRLTVT.

In its sample, this clonotype was seen a few times. The CDR3 protein is CASRTLAGAGNEQFF. CDR3 sequence (DNA): TGTGCCAGTAGGACATTAGCGGGAGCGGGCAATGAGCAGTTCTTC. The chain couples TRBV19 to TRBJ2-1, with 9 bases fitting TRBD2. V dropped 6 bases and J dropped 6; count of bases not matched to a gene: 9. Looked up from germline, CDR1 is LNHDA and CDR2 is SQIVND (reference sequence). The CDR3 contains 15 residues.

This clonotype was observed at least ten times. The chain combines TRBV7-9 with TRBJ2-1; 14 bases are a match to TRBD2. The CDR3 runs 16 residues. The V gene's germline CDR1 is SEHNR and CDR2 FQNEAQ (reference sequence). V lost 5 bases, J lost 8 bases, and 8 bases stayed unmatched. The CDR3 loop reads CASSPDGTSGSHEQFF. Here the CDR3 DNA reads TGTGCCAGCAGCCCGGACGGGACTAGCGGGAGCCATGAGCAGTTCTTC.

The chain employs TRBV15 and TRBJ1-3, with TRBD1 as a possible D gene (5 bases). In germline, CDR1 is LNHNV, CDR2 YYDKDF (reference sequence). CDR3 length equals 13 residues. Trimming shortened V by 3 bases and J by 2 bases, and 5 bases separated the two germline ends. Written as DNA, the CDR3 is TGTGCCACCAGCAGGGACACTGGAAACACCATATATTTT. Amino acid sequence: CATSRDTGNTIYF.

The chain carries TRBV30 and TRBJ1-1, with 7 positions matching TRBD1. Germline V CDR1 and CDR2: GTSNPN, SVGIG (reference sequence). Trimming cost V 1 base and J 3 bases; bases outside gene matches: 8. This CDR3 is built from 15 residues. CDR3 protein: CAWSDPGRGDTEAFF. For the CDR3, the DNA is TGTGCCTGGAGTGATCCCGGCAGGGGGGACACTGAAGCTTTCTTT.

The chain is built from TRBV19 and TRBJ1-4; TRBD1 is a possible D gene (6 bases). Trimming pared 10 bases from V and 4 bases from J, leaving 19 bases between. CDR1 LNHDA and CDR2 SQIVND come from the germline V gene (reference sequence). The CDR3 runs 15 residues. The CDR3 reads CATHDPTGVNEKLFF. CDR3 in DNA: TGTGCCACCCACGACCCGACAGGAGTTAATGAAAAACTGTTTTTT.

This clonotype was seen a few times. V gene TRBV11-3 combines with J gene TRBJ2-7; a possible D gene is TRBD2 (7 bases). Trimming pared 6 bases from V and 0 bases from J, leaving 21 bases between. Germline V gene data show CDR1 as SGHNT and CDR2 as YENEEA. This CDR3 is 17 amino acids long. CDR3 sequence: CASSLSFGGGSSYEQYF. CDR3 coding DNA: TGTGCCAGCAGTTTATCATTCGGGGGCGGGAGCTCCTACGAGCAGTACTTC.

A note on this clonotype: A single base separates this from a much larger clone, so it may be a read error. This chain links TRBV18 with TRBJ2-7, with D perhaps given as TRBD1 or TRBD2 (7 bases each). CDR3 length equals 13 residues. Per germline, CDR1 KGHSH and CDR2 LQKENI. DNA of the CDR3: TGTGCCAGCTCAGTAGACAGGGACTACGAGCAGTGCTTC. This codes for CASSVDRDYEQCF.

The chain uses TRBV2 and TRBJ1-3; D ambiguous. The ends were cut back, 5 bases at V and 3 bases at J, with 17 bases in the middle. In germline, CDR1 is SNHLY, CDR2 FYNNEI. This CDR3 spans 16 amino acids. The CDR3 DNA reads TGTGCCAGCAGTCTGAGGACGCCTTGGAATGGAAACACCATATATTTT. It translates to CASSLRTPWNGNTIYF.

The chain carries TRBV30 and TRBJ1-3, with TRBD1 matching over 10 bases. The junction had 1 base not matched to a gene; V was cut back by 0 bases and J by 8 bases. The germline V gene encodes CDR1 GTSNPN and CDR2 SVGIG (reference sequence). CDR3 length: 13 residues. CDR3 residues: CAWSVGTGDTIYF. The CDR3, as DNA: TGTGCCTGGAGTGTAGGGACAGGGGACACCATATATTTT.

The chain employs TRBV9 and TRBJ2-2, with D possibly TRBD2 on 5 matching bases. Trimming stripped 3 bases from V and 4 bases from J, with 13 bases between. CDR1 is SGDLS and CDR2 is YYNGEE in the germline V gene. This CDR3 spans 15 amino acids. The CDR3 DNA is TGTGCCAGCAGCGGGACGGAGGATTTCACCGGGGAGCTGTTTTTT. Amino acids: CASSGTEDFTGELFF.

This clonotype was observed at least ten times. V usage is TRBV7-2 and J usage is TRBJ2-1, with D unresolved. Trimming cost V 1 base and J 9 bases, with 10 bases left between them. Looked up from germline, CDR1 is SGHTA and CDR2 is FQGNSA. The CDR3 covers 13 residues. This chain's CDR3 is CASSLGQSGEQFF. As DNA, the CDR3 is TGTGCCAGCAGCTTAGGGCAATCTGGTGAGCAGTTCTTC.

V usage is TRBV3-1 and J usage is TRBJ2-1; 11 nucleotides align to TRBD2. The CDR3 is made up of 15 amino acids. J gave up 8 bases and V 0 bases, and 3 bases lay outside the gene matches. CDR1 and CDR2 from the germline V gene are LGHDT and YNNKEL (reference sequence). CDR3 sequence (DNA): TGTGCCAGCAGCCAAGATGCTAGCGGGAGGCATGAGCAGTTCTTC. Residues: CASSQDASGRHEQFF.

In this sample, this clonotype turned up many times. The V gene is TRBV7-6, the J gene TRBJ2-1, with TRBD2 matching over 10 bases. From germline, CDR1 is SGHVS and CDR2 FNYEAQ. Trimming removed 4 bases from V and 6 bases from J; junction bases left unmatched: 6. This CDR3 has 15 residues. The CDR3 loop is CASSSLAGASNEQFF. DNA for the CDR3: TGTGCCAGCAGCTCCCTAGCGGGGGCTTCCAATGAGCAGTTCTTC.

This clonotype was seen ten or more times. This chain joins TRBV7-2 and TRBJ1-2; 7 nucleotides line up with TRBD1. With 5 bases clipped from V and 4 bases from J, the junction kept 10 bases outside the gene matches. This CDR3 has 15 amino acids. Germline V gene sequence: CDR1 SGHTA, CDR2 FQGNSA. This CDR3 reads CASSPGGGQAYGYTF. The DNA for the CDR3 is TGTGCCAGCAGCCCGGGGGGTGGACAGGCCTATGGCTACACCTTC.

This clonotype was observed many times. The rearrangement uses TRBV27 and TRBJ1-1; no clear D. CDR3 length equals 16 residues. CDR1 is MNHEY, CDR2 SMNVEV, per germline (reference sequence). V lost 0 bases, J lost 5 bases, and 16 bases lay in between. The DNA of the CDR3 is TGTGCCAGCAGTTTATCGGCAGCTCTCTCGGCAACTGAAGCTTTCTTT. Amino acids: CASSLSAALSATEAFF.

On this clonotype: One junction end does not reproduce the germline sequence, and a read error may be involved. J is TRBJ2-1 and V is TRBV20-1, with no clear D. CDR3 size: 16 residues. The germline CDR1 and CDR2 sequences are DFQATT and SNEGSKA (reference sequence). This CDR3 reads CSARLLQSMLCNEQSF. The CDR3 nucleotides read TGCAGTGCTAGACTTCTCCAGTCTATGTTATGCAATGAGCAGTCCTTC.

This clonotype was seen repeatedly, ten times or more. An end of the junction does not agree with germline; a read error may underlie this. The J gene is TRBJ2-3, the V gene TRBV7-3, with 15 bases identical to TRBD2. Germline lookup yields CDR1 SGHTA and CDR2 FQGTGA. CDR3 length: 19 amino acids. The CDR3 DNA follows: TGTGCCAGCAGTTTAAAACGGACTAGCGGGAGGGCCGACACAGATACGCAGTATTTT. Residues: CASSLKRTSGRADTDTQYF. The full variable domain, in which reference TRBV7-3 and TRBJ2-3 provide the parts outside the CDR3, is GAGVSQTPSNKVTEKGKYVELRCDPISGHTALYWYRQSLGQGPEFLIYFQGTGAADDSGLPNDRFFAVRPEGSVSTLKIQRTERGDSAVYLCASSLKRTSGRADTDTQYFGPGTRLTVL.

The gene calls are TRBV19 and TRBJ1-2, with D tentatively TRBD1 (6 bases). The CDR3 consists of 13 residues. Trimming stripped 8 bases from V and 1 base from J, with 11 bases between. Germline V CDR1 and CDR2: LNHDA, SQIVND (reference sequence). CDR3 sequence: CASWQGINYGYTF. CDR3 sequence (DNA): TGTGCCAGTTGGCAGGGGATTAACTATGGCTACACCTTC.

A few counts support this clonotype. The chain has TRBV6-1 and TRBJ2-1; 15 bases align to TRBD2. J was trimmed by 0 bases and V by 5 bases; bases with no gene match: 5. The CDR3 runs to 18 residues. Germline V gives CDR1 MNHNS, CDR2 SASEGT. Written as DNA, the CDR3 is TGTGCCAGCAGTTTCGGACTAGCGGGAGGGCCCTCCTACAATGAGCAGTTCTTC. Translated, it gives CASSFGLAGGPSYNEQFF.

V usage is TRBV2 and J usage is TRBJ2-2, with unresolved D. V lost 8 bases, J lost 4 bases, and 14 bases lay in between. The germline V gene encodes CDR1 SNHLY and CDR2 FYNNEI. The CDR3 is 14 amino acids. The CDR3 nucleotides read TGTGCCAGCCGTCTGCTTACGGGCACCGGGGAGCTGTTTTTT. Encoded protein: CASRLLTGTGELFF.

V is TRBV30 and J is TRBJ2-5; 10 nucleotides agree with TRBD2. V shed 1 base, J shed 6 bases, and the junction held 8 bases outside the gene matches. Germline CDR1 reads GTSNPN; CDR2 reads SVGIG (reference sequence). This CDR3 has 15 amino acids. In DNA form, the CDR3 reads TGTGCCTGGAGTGCTGGGGCTAGCGGGAGACAGACCCAGTACTTC. Translating gives CAWSAGASGRQTQYF.

There are many counts of this clonotype. The chain links TRBV5-8 to TRBJ2-7, with TRBD2 as a possible D gene (5 bases). Trimming took 1 base from V and 0 from J, leaving 14 bases between them. Germline assignment: CDR1 SGHTS and CDR2 YDEGEE. The CDR3 has 16 residues. DNA of the CDR3: TGTGCCAGCAGCTTGTTTTCGGACTCAATCTCCTACGAGCAGTACTTC. Translated: CASSLFSDSISYEQYF. Variable domain in full (rest from reference TRBV5-8 and TRBJ2-7): EAGVTQSPTHLIKTRGQQATLRCSPISGHTSVYWYQQALGLGLQFLLWYDEGEERNRGNFPPRFSGRQFPNYSSELNVNALELEDSALYLCASSLFSDSISYEQYFGPGTRLTVT.